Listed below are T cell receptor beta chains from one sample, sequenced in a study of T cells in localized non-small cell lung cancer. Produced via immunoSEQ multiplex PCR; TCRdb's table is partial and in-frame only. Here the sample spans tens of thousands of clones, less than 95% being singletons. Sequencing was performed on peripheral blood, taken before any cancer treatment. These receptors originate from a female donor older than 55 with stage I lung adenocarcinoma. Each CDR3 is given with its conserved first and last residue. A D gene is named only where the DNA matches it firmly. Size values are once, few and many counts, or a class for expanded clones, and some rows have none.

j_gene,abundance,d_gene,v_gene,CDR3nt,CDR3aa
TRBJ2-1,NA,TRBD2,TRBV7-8,TGTGCCAGCAGCTCCAAAAGCGGGAGCTCCTACAATGAGCAGTTCTTC,CASSSKSGSSYNEQFF
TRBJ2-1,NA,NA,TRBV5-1,TGCGCCAGCAGCTCGGTCTGGGGTGAGCAGTTCTTC,CASSSVWGEQFF
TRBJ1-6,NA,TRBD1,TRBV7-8,TGTGCCAGCAGCTTAGCGGGACAGACTCTTTCACCCCTCCACTTT,CASSLAGQTLSPLHF
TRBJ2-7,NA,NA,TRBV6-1,TGTGCCAGCAGGTGGCTATCCTACGAGCAGTACTTC,CASRWLSYEQYF
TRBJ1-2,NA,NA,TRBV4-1,TGCGCCAGCAGCCAAGGCCGGGGGCAAGAATATGGCTACACCTTC,CASSQGRGQEYGYTF
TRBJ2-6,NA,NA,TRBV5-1,TGCGCCAGCAGCTTGGAGGCAGGGTCAGGGGCCAACGTCCTGACTTTC,CASSLEAGSGANVLTF
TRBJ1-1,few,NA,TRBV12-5,TGTGCTAGTGGTTCGCTATTTGCAGGGACCTCGGGAACTGAAGCTTTCTTT,CASGSLFAGTSGTEAFF
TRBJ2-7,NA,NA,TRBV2,TGTGCCAGCAGCCTTCAAATGGGGACCGAGCAGTACTTC,CASSLQMGTEQYF
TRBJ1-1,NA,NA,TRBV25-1,TGTGCCAGCAAGGCTTACGGCGCCACTGAAGCTTTCTTT,CASKAYGATEAFF
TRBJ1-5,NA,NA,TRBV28,TGTGCCAGCAGTGGGTCACAGAGGAGTGAAGAGCCCCAGCATTTT,CASSGSQRSEEPQHF
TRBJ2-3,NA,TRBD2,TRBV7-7,TGTGCCAGCAGCCACCTGACTAGCGGGAGCACAGATACGCAGTATTTT,CASSHLTSGSTDTQYF
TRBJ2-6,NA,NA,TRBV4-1,TGCGCCAGCAGCCAACTTACAGGAGCTGGGGCCAACGTCCTGACTTTC,CASSQLTGAGANVLTF
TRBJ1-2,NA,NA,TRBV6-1,TGTGCCAGCAGTGAACAATGGGGTGTGTACGGCTACACCTTC,CASSEQWGVYGYTF
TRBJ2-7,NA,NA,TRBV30,TGTGCCTGGAGTGTACTAGAGGGTCGGGACGAGCAGTACTTC,CAWSVLEGRDEQYF
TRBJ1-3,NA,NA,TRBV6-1,TGTGCCAGCAGTGATTCTCAGGGCGCTGGAAACACCATATATTTT,CASSDSQGAGNTIYF
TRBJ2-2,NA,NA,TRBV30,TGTGCCGCGAGAGGAGCCGGGGAGCTGTTTTTT,CAARGAGELFF
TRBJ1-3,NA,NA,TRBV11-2,TGTGCCAGCAGCTCCGGACAGCCGGGAAACACCATATATTTT,CASSSGQPGNTIYF
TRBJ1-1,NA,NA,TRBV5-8,TGTGCCAGCAGCTTGGGTCAGAGGCAGGCTGAAGCTTTCTTT,CASSLGQRQAEAFF
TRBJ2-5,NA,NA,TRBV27,TGTGCCAGCAAGATTCGGGACGGTGGCGGGGAGACCCAGTACTTC,CASKIRDGGGETQYF
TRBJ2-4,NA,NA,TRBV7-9,TGTGCCAGCAGCTTGGTGGGGACCAAAAACATTCAGTACTTC,CASSLVGTKNIQYF
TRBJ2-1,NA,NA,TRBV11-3,TGTGCCAGCAGCTTAGGACAGATCAATGAGCAGTTCTTC,CASSLGQINEQFF
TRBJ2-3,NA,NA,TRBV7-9,TGTGCCAGCAGCTCCATTCAACAGGGAGCGGGCACAGATACGCAGTATTTT,CASSSIQQGAGTDTQYF
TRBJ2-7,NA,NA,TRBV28,TGTGCCAGCCGAGGGGAGGCCTGGAACGAGCAGTACTTC,CASRGEAWNEQYF
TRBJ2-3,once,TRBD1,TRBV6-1,TGTGCCAGCAGTGCCGGGGACAGGGTTCGCACAGATACGCAGTATTTT,CASSAGDRVRTDTQYF
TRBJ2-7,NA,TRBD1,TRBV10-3,TGTGCCATCAGTGGCGGGACAGGGCGCTACGAGCAGTACTTC,CAISGGTGRYEQYF
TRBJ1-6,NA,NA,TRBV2,TGTGCCAGCAGCGGAATGGGAGGGAGCTCCTATAATTCACCCCTCCACTTT,CASSGMGGSSYNSPLHF
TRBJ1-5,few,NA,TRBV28,TGTGCCAGCAGCCTTGCCGTTGGAGCCCAGCATTTT,CASSLAVGAQHF
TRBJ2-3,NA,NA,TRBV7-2,TGTGCCAGCAGCTTAGGACTAGTAACAGATACGCAGTATTTT,CASSLGLVTDTQYF
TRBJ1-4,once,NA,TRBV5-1,TGCGCCAGCAGCTTGACAGGGTGGGATGAAAAACTGTTTTTT,CASSLTGWDEKLFF
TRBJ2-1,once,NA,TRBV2,TGTGCCAGCATCGAGGGACAATTTGAGCAGTTCTTC,CASIEGQFEQFF
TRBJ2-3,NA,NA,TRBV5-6,TGTGCCAGCAGCTTGAGGGGACTCACAGATACGCAGTATTTT,CASSLRGLTDTQYF
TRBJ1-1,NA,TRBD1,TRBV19,TGTGCCAGCAACCAGGGACAGGGGTCGTGGGACACTGAAGCTTTCTTT,CASNQGQGSWDTEAFF
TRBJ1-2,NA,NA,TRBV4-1,TGCGCCAGCAGCCAAGATTCAGGGTTCTATGGCTACACCTTC,CASSQDSGFYGYTF
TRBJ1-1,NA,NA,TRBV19,TGTGCCACCTCATCCCCCGGGGGGTCCACTGAAGCTTTCTTT,CATSSPGGSTEAFF
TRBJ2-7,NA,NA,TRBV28,TGTGCCAGCAGCCCGGGACGGAGCTACGAGCAGTACTTC,CASSPGRSYEQYF
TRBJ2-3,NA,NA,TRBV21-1,TGTGCCAGCCCCTTCACAGATACGCAGTATTTT,CASPFTDTQYF
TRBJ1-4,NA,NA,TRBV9,TGTGCCAGCAGCGCCCGGCAGGGCGATGAAAAACTGTTTTTT,CASSARQGDEKLFF
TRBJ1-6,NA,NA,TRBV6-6,TGTGCCAGCAGGACAGGCCAGCTGGATAATTCACCCCTCCACTTT,CASRTGQLDNSPLHF
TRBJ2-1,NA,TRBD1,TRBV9,TGTGCCAGCAGCGTAGGCCGACAGGGGGCCGACCGGATGGCGGACAATGAGCAGTTCTTC,CASSVGRQGADRMADNEQFF
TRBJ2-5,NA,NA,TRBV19,TGTGCCAGTAGTATGAACCGGGGAGGAGAGACCCAGTACTTC,CASSMNRGGETQYF
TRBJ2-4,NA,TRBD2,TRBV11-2,TGTGCCAGCAGCTTGGGAGCGGGGGGACTAAACATTCAGTACTTC,CASSLGAGGLNIQYF
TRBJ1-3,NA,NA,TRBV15,TGTGCCACCAGCAGAGAGGGGGCCTCCTCTTCGGATGGAAACACCATATATTTT,CATSREGASSSDGNTIYF
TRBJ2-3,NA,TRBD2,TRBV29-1,TGCAGCGTTAGAGGGCGGGAGGGCGCAGATACGCAGTATTTT,CSVRGREGADTQYF
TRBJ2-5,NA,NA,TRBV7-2,TGTGCCAGCAGCTTAGTGGGGGGGCGTTTGGAGACCCAGTACTTC,CASSLVGGRLETQYF
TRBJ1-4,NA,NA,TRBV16,TGTGCCAGCAGCCCCTCTAGAGGGGCGGATGAAAAACTGTTTTTT,CASSPSRGADEKLFF
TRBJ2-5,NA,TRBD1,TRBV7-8,TGTGCCAGCCTTGTCGGGACAGCAAAAGAGACCCAGTACTTC,CASLVGTAKETQYF
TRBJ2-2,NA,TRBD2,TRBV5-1,TGCGCCAGCAGCTTGAGTCTAGCGGGAGCCGGGGAGCTGTTTTTT,CASSLSLAGAGELFF
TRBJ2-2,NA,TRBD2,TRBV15,TGTGCCACCAGCAGAATAGCGGGAGAGAACACCGGGGAGCTGTTTTTT,CATSRIAGENTGELFF
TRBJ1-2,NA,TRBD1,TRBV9,TGTGCCAGCTCGCCCGGGACAGGGAACCTCTATGGCTACACCTTC,CASSPGTGNLYGYTF
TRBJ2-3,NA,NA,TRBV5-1,TGCGCCAGCAGCCTCCGGGACAGCACAGATACGCAGTATTTT,CASSLRDSTDTQYF
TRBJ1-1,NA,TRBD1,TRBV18,TGTGCCAGCTTCGATAGACAGGGCCGAGAAGCTTTCTTT,CASFDRQGREAFF
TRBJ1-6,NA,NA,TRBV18,TGTGCCAGCTCACCTGGAGGTAATTCACCCCTCCACTTT,CASSPGGNSPLHF